This is a list of T cell receptor beta chains from one sample in a study of shared clonotypes between healthy human individuals. TCRdb's table, derived via immunoSEQ multiplex PCR, lists solely in-frame clones and lacks some. Here the sample spans millions of clones, 85% to 95% being singletons. Source material: naive CD4+ T cells sorted from blood. These receptors all stem from a young man in good health. CDR3s include the opening cysteine and the closing phenylalanine or tryptophan. The D gene is left open where the match is weak. Only part of the rows carry a size: once, few, many, or a class if the clone is expanded.

clone_size	d_call	v_call	j_call	cdr3_nt	cdr3_aa
-	-	TRBV6-5	TRBJ1-2	TGTGCCAGCAGTTACGGCGGCTATGGCTACACCTTC	CASSYGGYGYTF
-	-	TRBV7-4	TRBJ1-5	TGTGCCAGCAGCTTAGATCTCACCAATCAGCCCCAGCATTTT	CASSLDLTNQPQHF
-	-	TRBV19	TRBJ2-7	TGTGCCGCGGAAGGTTACGGAGTACAGTACTTC	CAAEGYGVQYF
-	-	TRBV5-6	TRBJ2-7	TGTGCCAGCAGCTTGGCCTTCGAGCAGTACTTC	CASSLAFEQYF
-	TRBD1	TRBV6-6	TRBJ1-1	TGTGCCAGCAATATTGGGACAGGGGCTGGAGCTTTCTTT	CASNIGTGAGAFF
-	-	TRBV18	TRBJ1-2	TGTGCCAGCTCCCCCGGAGAGACCGCCCTTTTGGGCTACACCTTC	CASSPGETALLGYTF
once	-	TRBV20-1	TRBJ2-5	TGCAGTGCCAAACTACAAGAGACCCAGTACTTC	CSAKLQETQYF
-	-	TRBV30	TRBJ2-3	TGTGCCTCCCTGGGGGCTAGCACAGATACGCAGTATTTT	CASLGASTDTQYF
-	-	TRBV6-5	TRBJ2-7	TGTGCCAGCAGTTACTCGTACCGGGGGGCAATCTACGAGCAGTACTTC	CASSYSYRGAIYEQYF
-	-	TRBV15	TRBJ2-6	TGTGCCACTAGAATCTCTGGGGCCAACGTCCTGACTTTC	CATRISGANVLTF
once	TRBD1	TRBV7-2	TRBJ2-1	TGTGCCAGCAGCTTACAGGCCGGGACAGGGTCCTACAATGAGCAGTTCTTC	CASSLQAGTGSYNEQFF
-	TRBD2	TRBV11-2	TRBJ2-5	TGTGCCAGCAGCTACGACGGACTAGCTACGGAGACCCAGTACTTC	CASSYDGLATETQYF
-	TRBD1	TRBV7-2	TRBJ1-1	TGTGCCAGCAGCTTGGGACAGCAGAACACTGAAGCTTTCTTT	CASSLGQQNTEAFF
-	TRBD2	TRBV19	TRBJ2-7	TGTGCCAGTAGTATAAGGATTAGCGGGGGCCGGAGCTCCTACGAGCAGTACTTC	CASSIRISGGRSSYEQYF
-	-	TRBV29-1	TRBJ2-2	TGCAGCGGAGCGGAGGAAACCACCGGGGAGCTGTTTTTT	CSGAEETTGELFF
-	-	TRBV5-1	TRBJ2-2	TGCGCCCCGTCCAAGGGACTGACCACCGGGGAGCTGTTTTTT	CAPSKGLTTGELFF
-	TRBD2	TRBV7-2	TRBJ2-3	TGTGCCAGCAGCTTACGCCCTGTAGCGGGAGGGCTTAGCACAGATACGCAGTATTTT	CASSLRPVAGGLSTDTQYF
once	-	TRBV6-5	TRBJ1-2	TGTGCCAGCAGCCACACCCCCCCAGGGGCCTATGGCTACACCTTC	CASSHTPPGAYGYTF
-	-	TRBV7-6	TRBJ2-7	TGTGCCAGCAGCTTAGCACCGGGCTACGAGCAGTACTTC	CASSLAPGYEQYF
-	-	TRBV10-3	TRBJ2-3	TGTGCCATCAGTGAGTCGGCCCGCGGACTACGAAGTAGCACAGATACGCAGTATTTT	CAISESARGLRSSTDTQYF
-	-	TRBV5-1	TRBJ1-3	TGCGCCAGCAGCTCAGGAGATACAGTCTCTGGAAACACCATATATTTT	CASSSGDTVSGNTIYF
-	-	TRBV28	TRBJ1-2	TGTGCCAGCACCCCCCTGGGAGCAGGGTCAGGGGTAGGTCCTAACTATGGCTACACCTTC	CASTPLGAGSGVGPNYGYTF
-	-	TRBV9	TRBJ1-5	TGTGCCAGCAGCGTAGATGGGGGAGGCAATCAGCCCCAGCATTTT	CASSVDGGGNQPQHF
-	TRBD2	TRBV14	TRBJ2-1	TGTGCCAGCAGCCTCGGGTGGGGGGGCTCCTACAATGAGCAGTTCTTC	CASSLGWGGSYNEQFF
-	TRBD2	TRBV18	TRBJ2-3	TGTGCCAGCTCACCACCTCTGAAGTCGCGGGAGGGAGTCACAGATACGCAGTATTTT	CASSPPLKSREGVTDTQYF
-	TRBD1	TRBV5-1	TRBJ2-1	TGCGCCAGCAGCTTGCCGACAGGGAGCTCCTACAATGAGCAGTTCTTC	CASSLPTGSSYNEQFF
-	TRBD1	TRBV5-1	TRBJ2-7	TGCGCCAGCAGCTTGGCCGAAGAGACAGGGGCCTACGAGCAGTACTTC	CASSLAEETGAYEQYF
once	TRBD2	TRBV6-5	TRBJ2-5	TGTGCCAGCAGGCGACTAGCGGGACAGGAGACCCAGTACTTC	CASRRLAGQETQYF
-	TRBD1	TRBV10-2	TRBJ2-7	TGCGCCAGCAGTTCCAGACAGGGAATATCCTACGAGCAGTACTTC	CASSSRQGISYEQYF
-	-	TRBV7-9	TRBJ1-1	TGTGCCAGCAGCTTGAAAAGCAACACTGAAGCTTTCTTT	CASSLKSNTEAFF
-	-	TRBV30	TRBJ1-2	TGTGCCTGGAGTGCGCTCTATGGCTACACCTTC	CAWSALYGYTF
-	-	TRBV19	TRBJ1-2	TGTGCCAGTAGTATAGATATGGGCCTTGGCTACACCTTC	CASSIDMGLGYTF
-	TRBD2	TRBV15	TRBJ2-3	TGTGCCACCAGCAGAAGGCAGGCGGGGGGACCAGATACGCAGTATTTT	CATSRRQAGGPDTQYF
-	TRBD2	TRBV7-9	TRBJ2-7	TGTGCCAGCAGCCAAGGAACTAGCGGGAGTCTCGAGCAGTACTTC	CASSQGTSGSLEQYF
-	-	TRBV9	TRBJ1-1	TGTGCCAGCAGCGTAGATGAGGGAATGAACACTGAAGCTTTCTTT	CASSVDEGMNTEAFF
-	-	TRBV7-2	TRBJ2-7	TGTGCCAGCAGCTTAATAATTGTGGCCAGACATTCCTACGAGCAGTACTTC	CASSLIIVARHSYEQYF
-	-	TRBV18	TRBJ1-1	TGTGCCAGCTCACCAGAGGGGTCGAACACTGAAGCTTTCTTT	CASSPEGSNTEAFF
-	TRBD1	TRBV2	TRBJ1-4	TGTGCCAGCAGGGCTGACAGGGTAAAACTGTTTTTT	CASRADRVKLFF
-	-	TRBV14	TRBJ2-6	TGTGCCAGCAGCCCCTTTTTCTCTGGGGCCAACGTCCTGACTTTC	CASSPFFSGANVLTF
-	TRBD1	TRBV19	TRBJ1-5	TGTGCCAGTAGTACAACCCGGACAGGGGGCAATCAGCCCCAGCATTTT	CASSTTRTGGNQPQHF
-	TRBD1	TRBV28	TRBJ1-4	TGTGCCAGCAGCTGGACAGGGGGGTCTAATGAAAAACTGTTTTTT	CASSWTGGSNEKLFF
-	-	TRBV30	TRBJ2-7	TGTGCCTGGAGATATAGATCAAACCGGGACAACTCCTACGAGCAGTACTTC	CAWRYRSNRDNSYEQYF
-	-	TRBV28	TRBJ2-3	TGTGCCAGCAGGGGACCCGGAAGAGATACGCAGTATTTT	CASRGPGRDTQYF
once	-	TRBV30	TRBJ2-7	TGTGCCTCCTCCGGGGTGAACTACGAGCAGTACTTC	CASSGVNYEQYF
-	-	TRBV5-1	TRBJ1-6	TGCGCCAGCAGCTTGAGGGCTCCGGCTCCTAATTCACCCCTCCACTTT	CASSLRAPAPNSPLHF
once	TRBD1	TRBV19	TRBJ2-7	TGTGCCAGCAGACAGGGTCGATCCTACGAGCAGTACTTC	CASRQGRSYEQYF
-	-	TRBV2	TRBJ1-1	TGTGCCAACCCGCGGGAGATCTCCACTGAAGCTTTCTTT	CANPREISTEAFF
-	-	TRBV4-1	TRBJ2-1	TGCGCCAGCAGCCTCGCTCGGAGTGAGCAGTTCTTC	CASSLARSEQFF
-	-	TRBV18	TRBJ1-2	TGTGCCAGCTCACGCGGTAGGGGCGAGAGCTATGGCTACACCTTC	CASSRGRGESYGYTF